This TCR beta chain was captured in a study of CD8 T cells in Susac syndrome. Remarks on this clonotype: As yet, its antigen is unknown.

Study outcomes and limitations: It was acknowledged in the study that the number of individuals who were included in its TCR sequencing and HLA analysis was relatively small.

Reverse transcription of about 0.5 to 1 ug RNA used random hexamers. With immunoSEQ multiplex PCR, TCR beta CDR3 was amplified across 54 Vbeta and 13 Jbeta. A single record per CDR3 protein comes from TCRdb applying MiXCR to the immunoSEQ multiplex PCR reads. The repertoire consists of 300,000 to 350,000 distinct CDR3 sequences, with about 90% occurring once and the leading ten covering roughly 0.07%. The CDR3 sequence is 18 residues long. Germline V gene lookup returns CDR1 DFQATT and CDR2 SNEGSKA (reference sequence). Deletions cut 1 base from V and 4 bases from J, with 23 bases between. Through negative isolation, CD4+ and CD8+ T cells were obtained, while TEMRA cells were enriched using FACS.

Sequenced: CD4+ T cells from PBMCs. This clonotype was obtained from a human donor with multiple sclerosis. This chain uses TRBV20-1 with TRBJ2-4, with D uncertain. CDR3: CSARAELNPVVGKNIQYF. The CDR3 coding sequence is TGCAGTGCTAGAGCTGAACTCAACCCAGTTGTGGGTAAAAACATTCAGTACTTC.